Following are 5 T cell receptor beta chains from one sample sequenced in a study of healthy donors' naive CD4 and CD8 T cells. Each TCR library used roughly 490 ng of total RNA and a linear amplification protocol. TCRdb reanalysed the reads using MiXCR and keeps one entry per CDR3 protein. Among about 200,000 distinct CDR3 sequences listed, 65% to 75% were seen once. The sequencing sample was made of naive CD4+ and CD8+ T cells sorted from blood, pooled from several donors. The receptor set was obtained from a pool of human donors in good health; the sample pools cells from several healthy donors.

The V and J genes are TRBV6-5 and TRBJ2-2; 10 nucleotides align to TRBD1. With V trimmed by 6 bases and J by 6 bases, 7 bases remained unmatched. Germline V lookup: CDR1 MNHEY, CDR2 SVGAGI. The CDR3 runs 15 residues. The CDR3 is CASRRQGAVAGELFF. The CDR3 DNA is TGTGCCAGCAGGAGACAGGGGGCGGTCGCCGGGGAGCTGTTTTTT.

V and J are TRBV19 and TRBJ1-1, with D tentatively TRBD1 (6 bases). The V end lost 1 base, the J end lost 1 base, and 10 bases lay between the germline ends. Germline V CDR1 and CDR2: LNHDA, SQIVND (reference sequence). The CDR3 totals 15 residues. CDR3 protein: CASSIAAGANTEAFF. DNA of the CDR3: TGTGCCAGTAGTATAGCGGCAGGGGCGAACACTGAAGCTTTCTTT.

DNA for the CDR3: TGTGCCAGCAGCTTGGGCAGACAGGGGACCTATAACTATGGCTACACCTTC. It specifies CASSLGRQGTYNYGYTF. The chain employs TRBV5-5 and TRBJ1-2; 8 bases agree with TRBD1. This CDR3 contains 17 residues. The germline V gene has CDR1 SGHKS and CDR2 YYEKEE (reference sequence). With V trimmed by 0 bases and J by 1 base, 8 bases remained unmatched.

V usage is TRBV19 and J usage is TRBJ1-1; 8 bases match TRBD1. V lost 5 bases to trimming and J lost 3 bases; unmatched junction nucleotides: 8. The germline CDR1 and CDR2 sequences are LNHDA and SQIVND (reference sequence). The CDR3 runs 15 residues. CDR3 bases: TGTGCCAGTAGTTCACTTCAGGGGGCGGACACTGAAGCTTTCTTT. This translates into CASSSLQGADTEAFF.

This clonotype has just one count. The chain uses TRBV19 and TRBJ1-1; D ambiguous. CDR3 size: 12 residues. V lost 6 bases, J lost 1 base, and 6 bases lay in between. CDR1 LNHDA and CDR2 SQIVND come from the germline V gene (reference sequence). CDR3 DNA sequence: TGTGCCAGTAGGAGGGCGAACACTGAAGCTTTCTTT. Protein product: CASRRANTEAFF.